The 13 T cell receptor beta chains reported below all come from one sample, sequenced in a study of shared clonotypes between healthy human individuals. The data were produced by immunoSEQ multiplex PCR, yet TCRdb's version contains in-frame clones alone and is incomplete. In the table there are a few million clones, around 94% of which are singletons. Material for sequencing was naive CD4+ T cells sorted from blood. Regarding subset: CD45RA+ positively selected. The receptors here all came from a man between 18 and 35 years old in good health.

The DNA for the CDR3 is TGCAGCGTTTCACAGGGGGCGGCGGGCTACACCTTC. Amino acids: CSVSQGAAGYTF. This chain uses TRBV29-1 with TRBJ1-2; 9 positions agree with TRBD1. CDR3 length equals 12 residues. J gave up 8 bases and V 5 bases, and 6 bases lay outside the gene matches. Per the germline V gene, CDR1 is SQVTM and CDR2 is ANQGSEA.

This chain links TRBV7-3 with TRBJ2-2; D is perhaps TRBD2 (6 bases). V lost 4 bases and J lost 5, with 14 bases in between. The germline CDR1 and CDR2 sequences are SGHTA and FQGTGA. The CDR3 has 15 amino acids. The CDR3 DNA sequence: TGTGCCAGCAGCTCTCGGGGAGGAGGAACCGGGGAGCTGTTTTTT. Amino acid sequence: CASSSRGGGTGELFF.

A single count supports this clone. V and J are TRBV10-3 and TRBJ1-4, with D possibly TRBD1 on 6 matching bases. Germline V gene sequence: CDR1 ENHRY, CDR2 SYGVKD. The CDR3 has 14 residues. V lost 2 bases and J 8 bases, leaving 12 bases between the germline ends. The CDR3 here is CAISEETGREKLFF. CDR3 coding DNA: TGTGCCATCAGTGAGGAAACAGGGCGAGAAAAACTGTTTTTT.

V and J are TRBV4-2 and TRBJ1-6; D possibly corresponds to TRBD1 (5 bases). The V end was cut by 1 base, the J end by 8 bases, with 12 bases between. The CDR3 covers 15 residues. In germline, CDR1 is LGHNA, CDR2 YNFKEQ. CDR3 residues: CASSQGGPGDSPLHF. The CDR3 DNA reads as TGTGCCAGCAGCCAAGGAGGCCCGGGGGATTCACCCCTCCACTTT.

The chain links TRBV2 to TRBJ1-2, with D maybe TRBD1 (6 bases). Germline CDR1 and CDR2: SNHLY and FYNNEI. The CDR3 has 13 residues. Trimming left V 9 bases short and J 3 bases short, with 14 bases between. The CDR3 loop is CASLTGWDYGYTF. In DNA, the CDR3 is TGTGCCAGTCTGACAGGATGGGACTATGGCTACACCTTC. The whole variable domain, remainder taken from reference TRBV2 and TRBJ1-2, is EPEVTQTPSHQVTQMGQEVILRCVPISNHLYFYWYRQILGQKVEFLVSFYNNEISEKSEIFDDQFSVERPDGSNFTLKIRSTKLEDSAMYFCASLTGWDYGYTFGSGTRLTVV.

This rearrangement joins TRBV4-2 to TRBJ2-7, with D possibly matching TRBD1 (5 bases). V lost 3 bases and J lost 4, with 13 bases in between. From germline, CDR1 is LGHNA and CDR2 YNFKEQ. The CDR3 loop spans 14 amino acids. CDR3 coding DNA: TGTGCCAGCAGCCACCCCGGTCAGGGATACGAGCAGTACTTC. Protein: CASSHPGQGYEQYF.

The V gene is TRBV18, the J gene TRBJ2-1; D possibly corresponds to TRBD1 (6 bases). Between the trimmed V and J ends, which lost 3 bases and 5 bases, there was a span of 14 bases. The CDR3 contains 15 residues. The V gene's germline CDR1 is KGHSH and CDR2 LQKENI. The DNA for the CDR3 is TGTGCCAGCTCACCCGGACAGACGGTCCACAATGAGCAGTTCTTC. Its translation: CASSPGQTVHNEQFF.

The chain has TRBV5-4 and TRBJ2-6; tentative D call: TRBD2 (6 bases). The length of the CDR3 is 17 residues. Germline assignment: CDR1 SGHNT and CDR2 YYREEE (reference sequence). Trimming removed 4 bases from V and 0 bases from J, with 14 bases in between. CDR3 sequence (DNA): TGTGCCAGCAGCGAGGACGGGGGAGGCTCTGGGGCCAACGTCCTGACTTTC. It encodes CASSEDGGGSGANVLTF.

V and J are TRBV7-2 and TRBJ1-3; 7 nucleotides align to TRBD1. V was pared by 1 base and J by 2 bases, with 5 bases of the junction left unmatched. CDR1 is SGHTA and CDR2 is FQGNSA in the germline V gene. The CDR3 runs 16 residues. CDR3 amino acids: CASSLVPTGAGNTIYF. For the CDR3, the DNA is TGTGCCAGCAGCTTAGTTCCCACAGGGGCTGGAAACACCATATATTTT.

The CDR3 coding sequence is TGTGCCAGCAGAACGACAGGGGTCAATCAGCCCCAGCATTTT. This translates into CASRTTGVNQPQHF. V and J are TRBV6-1 and TRBJ1-5, with 8 bases that match TRBD1. From germline, CDR1 is MNHNS and CDR2 SASEGT. V was pared by 6 bases and J by 3 bases, with 4 bases of the junction left unmatched. CDR3 length: 14 residues.

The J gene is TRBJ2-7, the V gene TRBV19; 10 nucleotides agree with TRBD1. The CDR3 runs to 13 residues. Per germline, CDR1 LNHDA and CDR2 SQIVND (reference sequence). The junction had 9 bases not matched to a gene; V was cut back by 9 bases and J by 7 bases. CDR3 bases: TGTGCCAGCTCGACAGGGGGCGCGGGTGAGCAGTACTTC. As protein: CASSTGGAGEQYF.

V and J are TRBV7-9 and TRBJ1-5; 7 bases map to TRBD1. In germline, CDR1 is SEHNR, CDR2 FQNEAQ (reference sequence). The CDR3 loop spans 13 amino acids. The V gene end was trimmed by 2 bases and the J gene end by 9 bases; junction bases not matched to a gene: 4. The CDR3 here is CASSLRQGGPQHF. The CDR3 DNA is TGTGCCAGCAGCTTACGACAGGGCGGGCCCCAGCATTTT.

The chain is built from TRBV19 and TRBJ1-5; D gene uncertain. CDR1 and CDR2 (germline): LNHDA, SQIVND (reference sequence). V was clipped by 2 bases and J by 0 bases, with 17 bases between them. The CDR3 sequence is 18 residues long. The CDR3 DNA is TGTGCCAGTAGTATACGGCCGGTCCTACCCGATAGCAATCAGCCCCAGCATTTT. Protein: CASSIRPVLPDSNQPQHF.